These 3 T cell receptor beta chains share one sample of origin, sequenced in a study of T cells in Graves' hyperthyroidism and ophthalmopathy. Researchers amplified the TCR beta CDR3 regions from RNA transcripts. The TCR CDR3 was amplified in a first-round RT-PCR using the HTBI primer set. TCRdb re-analysed the multiplex PCR reads in MiXCR, keeping a single row per CDR3 protein. Found here are some 600,000 distinct CDR3 sequences, approximately 15% of them singletons; the top ten hold more than 5%. The sample consisted of blood. The source is a woman aged 25-40 years with Graves' hyperthyroidism that later progressed to Graves' ophthalmopathy.

This clonotype was observed at least ten times. The rearrangement links TRBV3-1 to TRBJ2-2; 7 bases are a match to TRBD2. CDR1 and CDR2 from the germline V gene are LGHDT and YNNKEL (reference sequence). This CDR3 spans 15 amino acids. The V segment lost 4 bases and the J segment 4 bases; nucleotides outside the gene matches: 6. The CDR3 nucleotides are TGTGCCAGCAGCCGCGGGAGCGGAGTCACCGGGGAGCTGTTTTTT. It translates to CASSRGSGVTGELFF.

In its sample, this clonotype was seen many times. The chain carries TRBV24-1 and TRBJ1-1; possible D gene TRBD1, 6 bases. Germline CDR1 and CDR2: KGHDR and SFDVKD. The CDR3 is 12 amino acids. Trimming pared 4 bases from V and 7 bases from J, leaving 9 bases between. CDR3 protein: CATSDGGFEAFF. The CDR3 DNA reads as TGTGCCACCAGTGACGGGGGCTTTGAAGCTTTCTTT.

This clonotype was seen at least ten times. The chain uses TRBV6-1 and TRBJ2-7; 12 bases map to TRBD2. The CDR3 extends over 14 amino acids. Germline CDR1 reads MNHNS; CDR2 reads SASEGT. The V gene end was trimmed by 6 bases and the J gene end by 3 bases; junction bases not matched to a gene: 3. CDR3 region: CASRTGLAGYEQYF. The CDR3 DNA reads TGTGCCAGCAGAACGGGACTAGCGGGCTACGAGCAGTACTTC.